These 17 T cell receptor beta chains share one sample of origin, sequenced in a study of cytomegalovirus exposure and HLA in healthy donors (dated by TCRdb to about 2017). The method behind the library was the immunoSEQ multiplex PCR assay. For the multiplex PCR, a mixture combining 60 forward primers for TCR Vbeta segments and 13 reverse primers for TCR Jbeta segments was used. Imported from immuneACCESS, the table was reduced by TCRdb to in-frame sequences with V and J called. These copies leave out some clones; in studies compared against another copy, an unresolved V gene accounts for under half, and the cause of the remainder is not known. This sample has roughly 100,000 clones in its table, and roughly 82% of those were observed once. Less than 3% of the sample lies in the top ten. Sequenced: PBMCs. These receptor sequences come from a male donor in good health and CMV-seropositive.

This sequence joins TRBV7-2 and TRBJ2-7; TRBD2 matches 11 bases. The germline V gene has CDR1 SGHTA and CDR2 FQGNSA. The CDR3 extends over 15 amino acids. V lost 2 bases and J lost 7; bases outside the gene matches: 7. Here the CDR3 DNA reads TGTGCCAGCAGCTTAACTAGCGGGAGCGCCTTGGAGCAGTACTTC. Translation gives CASSLTSGSALEQYF.

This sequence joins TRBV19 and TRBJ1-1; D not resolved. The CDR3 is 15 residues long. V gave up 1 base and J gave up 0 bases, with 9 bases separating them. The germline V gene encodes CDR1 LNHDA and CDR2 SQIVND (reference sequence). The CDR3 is CASSIARAMNTEAFF. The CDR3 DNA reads TGTGCCAGTAGTATAGCGAGGGCCATGAACACTGAAGCTTTCTTT.

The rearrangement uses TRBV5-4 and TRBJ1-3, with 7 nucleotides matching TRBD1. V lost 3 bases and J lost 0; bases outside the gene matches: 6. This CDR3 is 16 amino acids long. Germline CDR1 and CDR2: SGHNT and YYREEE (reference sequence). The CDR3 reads CASSSTGESSGNTIYF. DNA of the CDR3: TGTGCCAGCAGCTCCACAGGGGAAAGCTCTGGAAACACCATATATTTT.

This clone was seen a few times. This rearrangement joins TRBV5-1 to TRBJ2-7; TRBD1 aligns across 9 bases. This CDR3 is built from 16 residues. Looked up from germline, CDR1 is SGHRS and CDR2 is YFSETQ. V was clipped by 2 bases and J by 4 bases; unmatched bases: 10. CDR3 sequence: CASSFSSNRGPYEQYF. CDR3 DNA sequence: TGCGCCAGCAGCTTCTCCTCTAACAGGGGGCCTTACGAGCAGTACTTC.

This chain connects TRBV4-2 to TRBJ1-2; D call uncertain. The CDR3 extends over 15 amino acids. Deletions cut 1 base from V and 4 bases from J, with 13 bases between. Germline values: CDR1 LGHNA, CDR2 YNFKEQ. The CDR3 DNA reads TGTGCCAGCAGCCAAGGCGAGGGCGGAGTCTATGGCTACACCTTC. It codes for CASSQGEGGVYGYTF.

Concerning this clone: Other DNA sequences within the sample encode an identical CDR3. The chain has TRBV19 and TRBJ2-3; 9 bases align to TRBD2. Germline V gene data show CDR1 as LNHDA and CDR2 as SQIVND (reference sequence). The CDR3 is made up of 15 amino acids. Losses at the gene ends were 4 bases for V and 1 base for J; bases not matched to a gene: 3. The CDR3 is CASSTRTSGTDTQYF. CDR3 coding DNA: TGTGCCAGTAGTACACGGACTAGCGGCACAGATACGCAGTATTTT.

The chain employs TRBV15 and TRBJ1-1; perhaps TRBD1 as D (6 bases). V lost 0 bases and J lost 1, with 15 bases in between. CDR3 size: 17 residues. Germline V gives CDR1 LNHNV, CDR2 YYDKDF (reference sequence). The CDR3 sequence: CATSRDSGTTTNTEAFF. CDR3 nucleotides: TGTGCCACCAGCAGAGATTCCGGGACAACGACGAACACTGAAGCTTTCTTT.

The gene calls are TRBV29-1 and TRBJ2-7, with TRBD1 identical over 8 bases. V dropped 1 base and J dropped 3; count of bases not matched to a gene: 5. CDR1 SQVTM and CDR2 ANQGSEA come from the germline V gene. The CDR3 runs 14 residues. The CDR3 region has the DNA TGCAGCGTTGAAGGCGGGACAGGTCGCTACGAGCAGTACTTC. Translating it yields CSVEGGTGRYEQYF.

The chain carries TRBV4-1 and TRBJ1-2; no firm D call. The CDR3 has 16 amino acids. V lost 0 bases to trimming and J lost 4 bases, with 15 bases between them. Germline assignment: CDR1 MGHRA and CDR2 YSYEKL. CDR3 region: CASSQDTWRGTYGYTF. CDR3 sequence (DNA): TGCGCCAGCAGCCAAGATACTTGGCGCGGAACCTATGGCTACACCTTC.

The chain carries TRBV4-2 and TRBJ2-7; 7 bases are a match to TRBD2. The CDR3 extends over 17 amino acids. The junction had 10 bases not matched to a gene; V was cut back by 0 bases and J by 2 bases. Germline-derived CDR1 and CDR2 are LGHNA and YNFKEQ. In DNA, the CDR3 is TGTGCCAGCAGCCAAGACACCGGGGGGACCACACCCTACGAGCAGTACTTC. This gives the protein CASSQDTGGTTPYEQYF.

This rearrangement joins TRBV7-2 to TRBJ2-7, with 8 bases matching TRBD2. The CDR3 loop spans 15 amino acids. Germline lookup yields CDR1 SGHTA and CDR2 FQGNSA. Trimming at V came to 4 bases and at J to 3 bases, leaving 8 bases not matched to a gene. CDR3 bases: TGTGCCAGCAGCTCTCCGACGGGGGGGCACTACGAGCAGTACTTC. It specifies CASSSPTGGHYEQYF.

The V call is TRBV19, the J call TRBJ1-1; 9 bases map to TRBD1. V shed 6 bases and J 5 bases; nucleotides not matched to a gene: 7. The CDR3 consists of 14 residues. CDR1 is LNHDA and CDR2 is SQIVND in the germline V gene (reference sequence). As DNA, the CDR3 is TGTGCCAGTAGGGGACAGGGCTCCGGTACTGAAGCTTTCTTT. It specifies CASRGQGSGTEAFF.

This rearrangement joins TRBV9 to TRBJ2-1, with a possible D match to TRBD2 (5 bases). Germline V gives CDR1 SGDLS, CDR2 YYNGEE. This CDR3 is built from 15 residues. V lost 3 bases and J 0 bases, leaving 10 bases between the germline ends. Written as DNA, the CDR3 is TGTGCCAGCAGCGGGTTGGGGAGCTCCTACAATGAGCAGTTCTTC. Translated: CASSGLGSSYNEQFF. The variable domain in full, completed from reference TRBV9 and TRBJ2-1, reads DSGVTQTPKHLITATGQRVTLRCSPRSGDLSVYWYQQSLDQGLQFLIQYYNGEERAKGNILERFSAQQFPDLHSELNLSSLELGDSALYFCASSGLGSSYNEQFFGPGTRLTVL.

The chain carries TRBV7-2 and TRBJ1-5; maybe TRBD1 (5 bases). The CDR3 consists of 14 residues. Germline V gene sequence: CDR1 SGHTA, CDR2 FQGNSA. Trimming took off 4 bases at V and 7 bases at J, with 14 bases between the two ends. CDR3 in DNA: TGTGCCAGCAGCTCACGGGGGTCGCGGCAGCCCCAGCATTTT. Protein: CASSSRGSRQPQHF.

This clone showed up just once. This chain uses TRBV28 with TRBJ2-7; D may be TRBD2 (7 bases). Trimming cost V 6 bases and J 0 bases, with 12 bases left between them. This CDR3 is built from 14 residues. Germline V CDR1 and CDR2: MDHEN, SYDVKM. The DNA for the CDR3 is TGTGCCAGCAGCGCCCGGGGGGCCTCCTACGAGCAGTACTTC. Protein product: CASSARGASYEQYF.

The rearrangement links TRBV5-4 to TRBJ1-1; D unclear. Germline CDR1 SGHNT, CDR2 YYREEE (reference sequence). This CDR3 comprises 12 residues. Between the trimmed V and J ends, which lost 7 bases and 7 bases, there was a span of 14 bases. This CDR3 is CASLQVTGEAFF. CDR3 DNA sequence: TGTGCCAGCTTGCAAGTTACGGGTGAAGCTTTCTTT.

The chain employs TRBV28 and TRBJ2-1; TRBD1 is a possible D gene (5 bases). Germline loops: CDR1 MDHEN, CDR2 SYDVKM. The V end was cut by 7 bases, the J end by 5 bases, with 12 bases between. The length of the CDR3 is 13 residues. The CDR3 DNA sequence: TGTGCCAGCATCGGACACCTAAACAATGAGCAGTTCTTC. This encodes CASIGHLNNEQFF.